A selection of T cell receptor beta chains follows, all from one sample in a study of T-cell reconstitution after alpha-beta-depleted transplantation in children. TCRdb re-derived calls from the PCR reads in MiXCR, one entry per CDR3 protein. There are 440,000 or so distinct CDR3 sequences in the sample; approximately 42% occur only once, and 25% to 30% lies in the top ten. The source was PBMCs, collected before TCRalphabeta/CD19-depleted stem cell transplant. These receptors originate from a girl aged 2-9 years with aplastic anemia, due to receive a stem cell transplant. Each CDR3 is given with its conserved first and last residue. The D gene is left open where the match is weak. Where a row states a size, it is once, few, many or the class of an expanded clone; other rows omit it.

TRBV6-1	TRBJ2-3	.	13	TRBD2	CASSEGGGDTQYF	TGTGCCAGCAGTGAAGGCGGGGGAGATACGCAGTATTTT
TRBV11-2	TRBJ2-4	many	14	.	CASANRVAKNIQYF	TGTGCCAGCGCAAATAGGGTAGCCAAAAACATTCAGTACTTC
TRBV12-3/TRBV12-4	TRBJ1-2	.	15	.	CASSPPGRINYGYTF	TGTGCCAGCAGTCCCCCGGGACGGATTAACTATGGCTACACCTTC
TRBV20-1	TRBJ1-2	many	13	TRBD1	CSARGQVSNGYTF	TGCAGTGCTAGGGGACAGGTATCAAATGGCTACACCTTC
TRBV7-2	TRBJ2-3	many	14	.	CASSVRTSGTQQYF	TGTGCCAGCAGCGTTAGAACCTCCGGGACCCAGCAGTATTTT
TRBV28	TRBJ2-7	once	14	TRBD2	CASSPSGIPYEQYF	TGTGCCAGCAGCCCTAGCGGGATTCCCTACGAGCAGTACTTC
TRBV18	TRBJ2-3	.	18	TRBD2	CASSRGTSGRLIADTQYF	TGTGCCAGCTCACGAGGGACTAGCGGGAGATTAATCGCAGATACGCAGTATTTT
TRBV27	TRBJ2-7	many	14	.	CASSTGTSSYEQYF	TGTGCCAGCAGTACCGGGACAAGCTCCTACGAGCAGTACTTC
TRBV12-3/TRBV12-4	TRBJ1-3	.	16	.	CASTSHGVKSGNTIYF	TGTGCCAGCACCTCCCACGGAGTCAAGTCTGGAAACACCATATATTTT
TRBV5-6	TRBJ2-5	.	13	.	CASSEDRPETQYF	TGTGCCAGCAGCGAAGACAGGCCAGAGACCCAGTACTTC
TRBV5-4	TRBJ2-1	.	17	.	CASSLEGNFGAPNEQFF	TGTGCCAGCAGCTTGGAGGGTAACTTTGGCGCCCCCAATGAGCAGTTCTTC
TRBV7-3	TRBJ1-1	many	17	TRBD1	CASSSLRTGTVNTEAFF	TGTGCCAGCAGCTCGTTAAGGACCGGGACAGTGAACACTGAAGCTTTCTTT
TRBV14	TRBJ2-7	.	15	.	CASSQTLQGVSEQYF	TGTGCCAGCAGCCAAACTTTACAGGGAGTCTCCGAGCAGTACTTC
TRBV7-9	TRBJ2-2	.	13	.	CASSFAGTGELFF	TGTGCCAGCAGCTTTGCAGGGACCGGGGAGCTGTTTTTT
TRBV3-1	TRBJ2-1	.	17	.	CASSQGSSASSYNEQFF	TGTGCCAGCAGCCAAGGCAGTAGCGCTAGCTCCTACAATGAGCAGTTCTTC
TRBV7-9	TRBJ2-5	.	16	TRBD1	CASSTNHGTGTETQYF	TGTGCCAGCAGCACAAACCACGGGACAGGGACGGAGACCCAGTACTTC
TRBV10-3	TRBJ1-6	many	13	.	CAIAATDNSPLHF	TGTGCCATCGCCGCGACGGATAATTCACCCCTCCACTTT
TRBV6-5	TRBJ2-1	once	15	.	CASSYRRDRYNEQFF	TGTGCCAGCAGTTACCGTAGGGATCGGTACAATGAGCAGTTCTTC
TRBV30	TRBJ2-3	.	14	TRBD2	CAWRPLAGRDTQYF	TGTGCCTGGAGACCCTTAGCGGGAAGAGATACGCAGTATTTT
TRBV29-1	TRBJ2-5	.	10	.	CGPGAETQYF	TGCGGACCAGGGGCCGAGACCCAGTACTTC
TRBV12-3/TRBV12-4	TRBJ2-1	.	17	.	CASSPPGGHYTYNEQFF	TGTGCCAGCAGTCCCCCCGGGGGGCACTATACCTACAATGAGCAGTTCTTC
TRBV20-1	TRBJ2-2	few	13	.	CSAPGLGGGELFF	TGCAGTGCTCCGGGACTGGGCGGCGGGGAGCTGTTTTTT
TRBV12-3/TRBV12-4	TRBJ2-7	many	14	.	CASSHPGSSYEQYF	TGTGCCAGCAGCCACCCAGGGAGCTCCTACGAGCAGTACTTC
TRBV14	TRBJ2-1	few	16	.	CASSQDWGRTYNEQFF	TGTGCCAGCAGCCAAGACTGGGGGAGGACCTACAATGAGCAGTTCTTC
TRBV24-1	TRBJ2-1	few	12	.	CATSGRTPQQFF	TGTGCCACCAGTGGCCGGACCCCGCAGCAGTTCTTC
TRBV20-1	TRBJ2-3	.	13	.	CSLSEGGTDTLSF	TGCAGTTTATCGGAGGGCGGCACAGATACGCTGTCTTTT
TRBV15	TRBJ2-4	.	13	TRBD1	CATTVGQGNIQYF	TGTGCCACCACCGTCGGACAGGGAAACATTCAGTACTTC
TRBV12-3/TRBV12-4	TRBJ1-5	.	14	.	CTSKIRDSNQPQHF	TGTACCAGCAAGATCCGTGACAGCAATCAGCCCCAGCATTTT
TRBV28	TRBJ2-1	.	17	.	CASSLSARAPSRGEQFF	TGTGCCAGCAGTTTATCGGCCCGGGCCCCATCTCGGGGTGAGCAGTTCTTC
TRBV20-1	TRBJ2-1	.	17	.	CSARVYAGRISYNEQFF	TGCAGTGCGAGAGTGTATGCGGGGAGGATTTCCTACAATGAGCAGTTCTTC
TRBV6-1	TRBJ2-7	.	15	TRBD2	CASRSLAGAPYEQYF	TGTGCCAGCAGATCACTAGCGGGAGCGCCCTACGAGCAGTACTTC
TRBV14	TRBJ2-2	many	16	TRBD2	CASSQDLAGYTGELFF	TGTGCCAGCAGCCAAGACCTAGCGGGATACACCGGGGAGCTGTTTTTT